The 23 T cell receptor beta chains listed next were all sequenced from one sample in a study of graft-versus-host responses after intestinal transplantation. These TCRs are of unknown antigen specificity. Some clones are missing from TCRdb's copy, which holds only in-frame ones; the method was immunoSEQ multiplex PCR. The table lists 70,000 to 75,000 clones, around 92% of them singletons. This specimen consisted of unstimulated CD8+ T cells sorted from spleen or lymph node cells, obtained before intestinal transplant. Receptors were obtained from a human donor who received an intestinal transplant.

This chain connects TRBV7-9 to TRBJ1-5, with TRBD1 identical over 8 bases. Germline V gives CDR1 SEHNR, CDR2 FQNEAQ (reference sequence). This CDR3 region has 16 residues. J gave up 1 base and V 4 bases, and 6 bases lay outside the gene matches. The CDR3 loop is CASSSTDRGSNQPQHF. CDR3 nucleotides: TGTGCCAGCAGCTCCACAGACAGGGGAAGCAATCAGCCCCAGCATTTT.

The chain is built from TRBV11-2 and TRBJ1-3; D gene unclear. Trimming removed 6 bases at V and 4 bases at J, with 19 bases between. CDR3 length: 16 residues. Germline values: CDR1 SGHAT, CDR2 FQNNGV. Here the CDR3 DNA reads TGTGCCAGCAGTTCCCAGGCCCCTTTCTCCGGAAACACCATATATTTT. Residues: CASSSQAPFSGNTIYF. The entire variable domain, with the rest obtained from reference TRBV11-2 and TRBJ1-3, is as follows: EAGVAQSPRYKIIEKRQSVAFWCNPISGHATLYWYQQILGQGPKLLIQFQNNGVVDDSQLPKDRFSAERLKGVDSTLKIQPAKLEDSAVYLCASSSQAPFSGNTIYFGEGSWLTVV.

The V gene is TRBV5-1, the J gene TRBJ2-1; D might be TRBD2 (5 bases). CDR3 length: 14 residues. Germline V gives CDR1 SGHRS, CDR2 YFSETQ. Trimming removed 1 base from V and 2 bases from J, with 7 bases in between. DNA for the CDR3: TGCGCCAGCAGCTTGACGGGGACCTACAATGAGCAGTTCTTC. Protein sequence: CASSLTGTYNEQFF.

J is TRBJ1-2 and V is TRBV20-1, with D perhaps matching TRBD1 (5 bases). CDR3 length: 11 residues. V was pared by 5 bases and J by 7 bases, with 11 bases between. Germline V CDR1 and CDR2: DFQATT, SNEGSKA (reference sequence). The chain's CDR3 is CSAPGYGGYTF. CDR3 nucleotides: TGCAGTGCTCCAGGGTACGGTGGCTACACCTTC.

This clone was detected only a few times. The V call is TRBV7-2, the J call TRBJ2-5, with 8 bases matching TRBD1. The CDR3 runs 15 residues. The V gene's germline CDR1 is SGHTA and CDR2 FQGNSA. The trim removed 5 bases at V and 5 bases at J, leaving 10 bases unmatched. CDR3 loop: CASSMRDRMRETQYF. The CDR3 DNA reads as TGTGCCAGCAGCATGAGGGACAGGATGAGGGAGACCCAGTACTTC.

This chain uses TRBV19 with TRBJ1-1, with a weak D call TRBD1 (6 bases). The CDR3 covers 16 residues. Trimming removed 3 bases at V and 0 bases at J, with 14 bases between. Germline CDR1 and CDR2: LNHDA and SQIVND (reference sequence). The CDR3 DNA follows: TGTGCCAGTAGTATCGGGGGGGCTTCCATGAACACTGAAGCTTTCTTT. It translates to CASSIGGASMNTEAFF.

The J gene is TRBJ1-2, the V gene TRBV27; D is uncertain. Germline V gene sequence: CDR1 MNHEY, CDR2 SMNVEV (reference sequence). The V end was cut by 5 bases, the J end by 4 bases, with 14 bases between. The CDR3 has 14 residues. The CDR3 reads CASSGRHPPYGYTF. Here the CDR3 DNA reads TGTGCCAGCAGTGGGAGACACCCGCCCTATGGCTACACCTTC.

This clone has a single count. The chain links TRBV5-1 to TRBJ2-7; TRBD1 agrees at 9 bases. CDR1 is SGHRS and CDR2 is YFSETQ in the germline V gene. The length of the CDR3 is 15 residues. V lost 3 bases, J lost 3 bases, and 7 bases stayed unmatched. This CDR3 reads CASSSPGQGRYEQYF. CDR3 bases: TGCGCCAGCAGCTCCCCGGGACAGGGCCGCTACGAGCAGTACTTC.

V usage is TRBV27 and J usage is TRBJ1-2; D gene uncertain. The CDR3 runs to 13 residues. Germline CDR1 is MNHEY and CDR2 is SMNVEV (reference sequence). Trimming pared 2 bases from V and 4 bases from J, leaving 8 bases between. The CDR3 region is CASSLRGVYGYTF. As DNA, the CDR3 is TGTGCCAGCAGTTTACGGGGTGTCTATGGCTACACCTTC.

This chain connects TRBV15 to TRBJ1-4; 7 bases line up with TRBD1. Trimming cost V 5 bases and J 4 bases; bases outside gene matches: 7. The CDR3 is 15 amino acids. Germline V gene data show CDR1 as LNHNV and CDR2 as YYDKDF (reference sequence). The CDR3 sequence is CATSWGTVVNEKLFF. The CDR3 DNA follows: TGTGCCACCAGCTGGGGGACAGTCGTTAATGAAAAACTGTTTTTT.

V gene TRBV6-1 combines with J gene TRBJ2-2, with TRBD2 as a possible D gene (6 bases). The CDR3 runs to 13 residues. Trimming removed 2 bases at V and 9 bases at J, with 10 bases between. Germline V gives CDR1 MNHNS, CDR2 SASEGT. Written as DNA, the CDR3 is TGTGCCAGCAGTGAATGGGAGGTCAGGGAGCTGTTTTTT. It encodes CASSEWEVRELFF.

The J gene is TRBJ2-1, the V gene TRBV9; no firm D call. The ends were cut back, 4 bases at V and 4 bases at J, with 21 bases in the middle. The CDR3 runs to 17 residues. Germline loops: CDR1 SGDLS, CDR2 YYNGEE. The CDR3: CASSHPEERPSYNEQFF. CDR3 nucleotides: TGTGCCAGCAGCCATCCCGAAGAGAGGCCCAGTTACAATGAGCAGTTCTTC.

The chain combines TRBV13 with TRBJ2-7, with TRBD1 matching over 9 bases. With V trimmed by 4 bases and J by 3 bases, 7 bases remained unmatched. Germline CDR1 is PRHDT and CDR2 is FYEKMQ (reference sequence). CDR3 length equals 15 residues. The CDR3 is CASSSGDREIYEQYF. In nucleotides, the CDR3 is TGTGCCAGCAGCTCTGGGGACAGGGAGATCTACGAGCAGTACTTC.

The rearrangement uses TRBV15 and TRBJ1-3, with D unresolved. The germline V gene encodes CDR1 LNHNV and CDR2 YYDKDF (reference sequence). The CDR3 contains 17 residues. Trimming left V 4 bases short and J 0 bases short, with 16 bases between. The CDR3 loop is CATSNTYGESSGNTIYF. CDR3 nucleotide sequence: TGTGCCACCAGCAATACGTACGGGGAGAGCTCTGGAAACACCATATATTTT.

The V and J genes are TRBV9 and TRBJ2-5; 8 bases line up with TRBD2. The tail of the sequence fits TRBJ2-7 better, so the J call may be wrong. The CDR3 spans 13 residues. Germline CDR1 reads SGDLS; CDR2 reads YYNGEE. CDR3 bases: TGTGCCAGCAGCGGTAGCGGGAAAGGCGAGCAGTACTTC. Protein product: CASSGSGKGEQYF.

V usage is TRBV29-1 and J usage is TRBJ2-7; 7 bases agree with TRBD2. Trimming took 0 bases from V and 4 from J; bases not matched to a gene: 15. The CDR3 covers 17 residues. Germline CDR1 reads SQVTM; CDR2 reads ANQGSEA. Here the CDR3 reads CSVEDRGGSSGEYEQYF. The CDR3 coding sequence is TGCAGCGTTGAAGATCGGGGAGGTTCTAGCGGAGAGTACGAGCAGTACTTC.

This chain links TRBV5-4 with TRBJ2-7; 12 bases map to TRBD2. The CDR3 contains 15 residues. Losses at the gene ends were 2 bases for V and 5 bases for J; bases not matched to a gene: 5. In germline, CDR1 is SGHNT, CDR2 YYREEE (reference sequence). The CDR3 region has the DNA TGTGCCAGCAGCTTCGGGACTAGCGGGCGGAACGAGCAGTACTTC. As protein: CASSFGTSGRNEQYF.

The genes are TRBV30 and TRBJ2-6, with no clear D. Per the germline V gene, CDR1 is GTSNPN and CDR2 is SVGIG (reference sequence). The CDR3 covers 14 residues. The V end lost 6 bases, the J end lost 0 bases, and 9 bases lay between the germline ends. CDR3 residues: CACIDISGANVLTF. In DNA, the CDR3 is TGTGCCTGTATAGATATCTCTGGGGCCAACGTCCTGACTTTC.

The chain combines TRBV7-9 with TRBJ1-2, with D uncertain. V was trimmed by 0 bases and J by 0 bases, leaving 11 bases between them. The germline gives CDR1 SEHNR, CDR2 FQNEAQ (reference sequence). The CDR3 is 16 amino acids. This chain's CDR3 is CASSLAPAGANYGYTF. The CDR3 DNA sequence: TGTGCCAGCAGCTTAGCCCCGGCCGGAGCTAACTATGGCTACACCTTC.

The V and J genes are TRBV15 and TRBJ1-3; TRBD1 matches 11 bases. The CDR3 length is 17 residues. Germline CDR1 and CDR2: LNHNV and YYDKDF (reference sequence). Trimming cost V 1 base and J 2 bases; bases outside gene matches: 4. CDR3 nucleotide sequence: TGTGCCACCAGCAGAGCGGGGACAGGGGGGACTGGAAACACCATATATTTT. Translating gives CATSRAGTGGTGNTIYF.

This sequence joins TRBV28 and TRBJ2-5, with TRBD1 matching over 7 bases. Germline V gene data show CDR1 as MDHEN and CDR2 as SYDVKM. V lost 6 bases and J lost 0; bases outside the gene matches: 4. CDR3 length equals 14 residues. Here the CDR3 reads CASSPGQYQETQYF. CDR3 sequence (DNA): TGTGCCAGCAGCCCGGGACAGTACCAAGAGACCCAGTACTTC.

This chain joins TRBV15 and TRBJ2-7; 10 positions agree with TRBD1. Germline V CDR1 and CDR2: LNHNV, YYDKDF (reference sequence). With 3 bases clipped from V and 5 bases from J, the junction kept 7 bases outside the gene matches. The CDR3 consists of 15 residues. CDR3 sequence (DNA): TGTGCCACCAGCAGGAGGACAGGGGGATTAGACGAGCAGTACTTC. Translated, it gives CATSRRTGGLDEQYF.

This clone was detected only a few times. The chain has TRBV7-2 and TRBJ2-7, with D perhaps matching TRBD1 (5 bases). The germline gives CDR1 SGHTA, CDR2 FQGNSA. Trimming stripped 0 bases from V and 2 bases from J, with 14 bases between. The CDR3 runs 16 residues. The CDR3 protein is CASSLALFRGPYEQYF. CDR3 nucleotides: TGTGCCAGCAGCTTAGCGCTATTTAGGGGCCCCTACGAGCAGTACTTC. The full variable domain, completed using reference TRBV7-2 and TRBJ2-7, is GAGVSQSPSNKVTEKGKDVELRCDPISGHTALYWYRQSLGQGLEFLIYFQGNSAPDKSGLPSDRFSAERTGGSVSTLTIQRTQQEDSAVYLCASSLALFRGPYEQYFGPGTRLTVT.